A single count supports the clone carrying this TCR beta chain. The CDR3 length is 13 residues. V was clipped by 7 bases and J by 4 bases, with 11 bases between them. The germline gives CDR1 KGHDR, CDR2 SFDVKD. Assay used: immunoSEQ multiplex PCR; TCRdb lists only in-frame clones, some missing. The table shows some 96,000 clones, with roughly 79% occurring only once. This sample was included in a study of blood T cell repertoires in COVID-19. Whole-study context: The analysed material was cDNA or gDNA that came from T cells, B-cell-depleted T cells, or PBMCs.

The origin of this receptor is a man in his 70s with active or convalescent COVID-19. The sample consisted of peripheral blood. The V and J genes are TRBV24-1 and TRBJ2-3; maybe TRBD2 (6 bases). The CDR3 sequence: CATRPAGSDTQYF. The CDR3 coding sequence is TGTGCCACCAGGCCTGCGGGGTCAGATACGCAGTATTTT.